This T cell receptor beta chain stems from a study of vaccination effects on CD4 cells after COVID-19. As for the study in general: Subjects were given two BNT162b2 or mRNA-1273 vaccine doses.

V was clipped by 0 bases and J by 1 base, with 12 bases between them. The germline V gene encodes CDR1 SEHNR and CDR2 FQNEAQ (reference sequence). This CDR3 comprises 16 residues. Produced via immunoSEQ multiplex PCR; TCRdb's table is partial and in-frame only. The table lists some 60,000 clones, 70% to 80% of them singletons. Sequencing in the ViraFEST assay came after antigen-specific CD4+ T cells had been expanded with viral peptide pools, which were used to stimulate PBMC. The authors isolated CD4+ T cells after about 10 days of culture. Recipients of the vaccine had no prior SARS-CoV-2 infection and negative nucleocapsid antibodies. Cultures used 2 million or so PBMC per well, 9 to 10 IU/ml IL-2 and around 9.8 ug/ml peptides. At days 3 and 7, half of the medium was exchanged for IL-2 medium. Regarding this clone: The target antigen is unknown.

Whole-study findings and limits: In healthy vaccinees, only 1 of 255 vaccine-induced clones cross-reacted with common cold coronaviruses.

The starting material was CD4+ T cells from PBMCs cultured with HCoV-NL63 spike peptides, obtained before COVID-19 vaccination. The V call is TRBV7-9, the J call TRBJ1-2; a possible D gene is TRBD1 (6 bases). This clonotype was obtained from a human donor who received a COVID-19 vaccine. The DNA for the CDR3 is TGTGCCAGCAGCTTAGCAGCGGCCAGGGGTAACTATGGCTACACCTTC. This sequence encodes CASSLAAARGNYGYTF.